What follows is one TCR beta chain and its context. Its cognate antigen is unknown. Germline V CDR1 and CDR2: MGHDK, SYGVNS. The CDR3 length is 15 residues. With 3 bases removed from V and 0 bases from J, the gap between germline ends came to 6 bases. TCRbeta library construction was performed incorporating unique molecular identifiers. TCRdb re-derived calls from the PCR reads in MiXCR, one entry per CDR3 protein. The table shows 600,000 to 800,000 distinct CDR3 sequences, with 13% occurring only once. This sample is drawn from a study of T-cell reconstitution after alpha-beta-depleted transplantation in children. Study-wide results and caveats: Reported findings indicate that, about two months after transplant, alpha-beta T cells came from several hundred expanded clones, which were derived from non-depleted graft cells. Surviving recipient T cells and thymic progenitors accounted for the high day-60 TCRbeta diversity observed in some patients. T-cell numbers and diversity, one year after transplant, stemmed largely from T cells that were newly produced.

This TCR came from a girl under 10 years old with congenital amegakaryocytic thrombocytopenia, due to receive a stem cell transplant. The gene calls are TRBV25-1 and TRBJ2-6; no clear D. This sample comprised PBMCs, obtained before TCRalphabeta/CD19-depleted stem cell transplant. The CDR3: CASSESTSGANVLTF. The CDR3, as DNA: TGTGCCAGCAGTGAGTCCACCTCTGGGGCCAACGTCCTGACTTTC.